This T cell receptor (beta chain) was sequenced during a study of shared clonotypes between healthy human individuals. Study-wide results and limits: Lower generation probabilities were found for non-shared clonotypes than for those shared by all four donors.

CD4+ cells yielded CD45RA+ naive and CD45RA-negative memory subsets. Sequenced by immunoSEQ multiplex PCR; TCRdb stores in-frame clones only, minus some. Of 2.3 million or so clones in the sample, just over 90% were seen once. V lost 6 bases to trimming and J lost 7 bases; unmatched junction nucleotides: 5. Germline assignment: CDR1 ENHRY and CDR2 SYGVKD. The CDR3 totals 14 residues. Note on this clone: Its antigen remains unknown.

This sequence was found in a man aged 18-30 years in good health. Some clones in this sample may be carry-over from other donors' samples. Sequences were obtained from naive CD4+ T cells from PBMCs. Subset denoted: CD45RA+ positively selected. This chain uses TRBV10-3 with TRBJ1-6, with 8 bases lining up with TRBD1. In DNA, the CDR3 is TGTGCCATCAGCGGGACAGGAAGCAATTCACCCCTCCACTTT. It translates to CAISGTGSNSPLHF.